A single sample gave rise to the 5 T cell receptor beta chains below, sequenced in a study of shared clonotypes between healthy human individuals. The assay was immunoSEQ multiplex PCR, and TCRdb's table has in-frame clones only and misses some. This sample has 2 million to 2.5 million clones, with 90% to 95% found just once. The source material was naive CD4+ T cells from PBMCs. Subset here: CD45RA+ positively selected. These receptor sequences come from a man aged 18 to 35 in good health. Some clones in this sample may be carry-over from other donors' samples.

The rearrangement joins TRBV29-1 to TRBJ2-7; tentative D call: TRBD2 (5 bases). Germline assignment: CDR1 SQVTM and CDR2 ANQGSEA. CDR3 length: 12 residues. Trimming left V 1 base short and J 6 bases short, with 10 bases between. CDR3 sequence: CSVEGVRGEQYF. The CDR3 DNA reads as TGCAGCGTTGAAGGGGTCCGGGGCGAGCAGTACTTC.

This sequence joins TRBV5-1 and TRBJ2-3, with 8 bases identical to TRBD2. The CDR3 is 16 amino acids. The V and J ends lost 4 bases and 2 bases, in that order; junction bases with no gene match: 9. Germline assignment: CDR1 SGHRS and CDR2 YFSETQ. The CDR3 region has the DNA TGCGCCAGCAGCCCCGTAGCGGGATTCATCACAGATACGCAGTATTTT. Protein: CASSPVAGFITDTQYF.

The V gene is TRBV5-1, the J gene TRBJ1-1; 7 bases are shared with TRBD1. Germline V gene data show CDR1 as SGHRS and CDR2 as YFSETQ. This CDR3 spans 16 amino acids. The J segment lost 5 bases and the V segment lost 0 bases, leaving 10 bases of the junction unmatched. The CDR3 DNA follows: TGCGCCAGCAGCTTGGGTCCTGGAGGGGGCGGGACTGAAGCTTTCTTT. Translation gives CASSLGPGGGGTEAFF.

The rearrangement links TRBV5-4 to TRBJ2-7; unclear D gene. V was shortened by 1 base and J by 4 bases, with 6 bases between the two germline ends. The germline CDR1 and CDR2 sequences are SGHNT and YYREEE (reference sequence). The CDR3 length is 12 residues. CDR3 sequence (DNA): TGTGCCAGCAGCTTGAACGAATACGAGCAGTACTTC. It translates to CASSLNEYEQYF.

This chain connects TRBV29-1 to TRBJ2-1; TRBD2 matches at 8 bases. V gave up 2 bases and J gave up 8 bases; unmatched junction bases: 8. The CDR3 consists of 14 residues. Germline V gene data show CDR1 as SQVTM and CDR2 as ANQGSEA. This chain's CDR3 is CSVETGGGRDEQFF. The CDR3 DNA reads TGCAGCGTTGAAACGGGAGGGGGGCGCGATGAGCAGTTCTTC.